The 15 T cell receptor beta chains below were found in one sample sequenced in a study of glioma-infiltrating T cells after dendritic cell vaccination. Time point in this sample: after dendritic cell vaccination, including at tumor progression/relapse. TCRdb's copy holds only in-frame clones and misses some; the assay was immunoSEQ multiplex PCR. There are around 60,000 clones in the sample; about nine tenths occur only once, and roughly 12% lies in the top ten. The sample consisted of blood, taken after dendritic cell vaccination. These TCRs come from a human donor with glioblastoma.

This clone was recorded once. The genes are TRBV30 and TRBJ2-3; weak D call: TRBD2 (6 bases). With 0 bases removed from V and 3 bases from J, the gap between germline ends came to 13 bases. This CDR3 has 15 amino acids. CDR1 is GTSNPN, CDR2 SVGIG, per germline (reference sequence). CDR3 bases: TGTGCCTGGAGTGTACTCGGGGGTACTACAGATACGCAGTATTTT. Residues: CAWSVLGGTTDTQYF.

The V and J genes are TRBV10-1 and TRBJ1-1; 10 bases align to TRBD1. From germline, CDR1 is WNHNN and CDR2 SYGVQD (reference sequence). The V gene end was trimmed by 0 bases and the J gene end by 4 bases; junction bases not matched to a gene: 8. CDR3 size: 17 residues. The CDR3 coding sequence is TGCGCCAGCAGTGAGTCAGGGACAGGGGTTGTGGTCACTGAAGCTTTCTTT. Amino acids: CASSESGTGVVVTEAFF.

This chain links TRBV21-1 with TRBJ2-7; TRBD2 is the table's D call, not checked against the DNA. TRBV21-1 is tagged as a pseudogene. The CDR3 consists of 19 residues. CDR3 sequence reads: CASRPPPAPSGVTSYEQYF. The CDR3 DNA reads as TGTGCCAGCCGCCCCCCACCAGCCCCTAGCGGGGTTACTTCCTACGAGCAGTACTTC.

This clone was counted a single time. V is TRBV5-1 and J is TRBJ2-4; perhaps TRBD2 as D (6 bases). CDR1 is SGHRS and CDR2 is YFSETQ in the germline V gene. The CDR3 is 14 amino acids. Trimming took 1 base from V and 7 from J, leaving 12 bases between them. CDR3 sequence reads: CASSLTGGGNIQYF. In DNA, the CDR3 is TGCGCCAGCAGCTTGACAGGTGGGGGGAACATTCAGTACTTC.

The J gene is TRBJ2-7, the V gene TRBV7-6, with 12 nucleotides matching TRBD2. CDR3 length: 17 amino acids. Germline-derived CDR1 and CDR2 are SGHVS and FNYEAQ. V gave up 3 bases and J gave up 0 bases; unmatched junction bases: 6. Here the CDR3 reads CASSFGLAGTVSYEQYF. The CDR3 DNA reads TGTGCCAGCAGCTTTGGACTAGCGGGGACCGTCTCCTACGAGCAGTACTTC.

The chain couples TRBV27 to TRBJ2-1; TRBD1 aligns across 8 bases. V lost 7 bases to trimming and J lost 8 bases; unmatched junction nucleotides: 7. This CDR3 spans 13 amino acids. Germline V gives CDR1 MNHEY, CDR2 SMNVEV (reference sequence). CDR3 DNA sequence: TGTGCCAGCACGGGGGCAGGGGGCGATGAGCAGTTCTTC. Residues: CASTGAGGDEQFF.

The V and J genes are TRBV7-9 and TRBJ2-4, with D perhaps TRBD2 (7 bases). CDR3 length equals 18 residues. V lost 1 base to trimming and J lost 0 bases, with 16 bases between them. Germline V gives CDR1 SEHNR, CDR2 FQNEAQ (reference sequence). This CDR3 is CASSLGFEGGLAKNIQYF. The CDR3 nucleotides are TGTGCCAGCAGCTTAGGGTTTGAGGGGGGGCTAGCCAAAAACATTCAGTACTTC.

This sequence joins TRBV5-1 and TRBJ2-7; D gene uncertain. The ends were cut back, 5 bases at V and 3 bases at J, with 12 bases in the middle. Looked up from germline, CDR1 is SGHRS and CDR2 is YFSETQ. The CDR3 spans 13 residues. The CDR3 DNA reads TGCGCCAGCAGTGTGGCAGATTTCTACGAGCAGTACTTC. It specifies CASSVADFYEQYF.

This chain links TRBV6-1 with TRBJ2-7; TRBD2 aligns across 10 bases. The CDR3 runs to 15 residues. After removal of 2 bases from V and 4 bases from J, the junction contained 5 bases not matched to a gene. The germline CDR1 and CDR2 sequences are MNHNS and SASEGT. The CDR3 DNA follows: TGTGCCAGCAGTGAACTCACTAGCGGGGTATACGAGCAGTACTTC. Protein sequence: CASSELTSGVYEQYF.

The rearrangement joins TRBV5-1 to TRBJ1-2; possible D gene TRBD1, 6 bases. CDR1 and CDR2 (germline): SGHRS, YFSETQ. V was shortened by 0 bases and J by 7 bases, with 19 bases between the two germline ends. The CDR3 runs 16 residues. Here the CDR3 DNA reads TGCGCCAGCAGCTTGGCCCCGCCACAGGGTATCGGTGGCTACACCTTC. Its translation: CASSLAPPQGIGGYTF.

The gene calls are TRBV7-2 and TRBJ2-4; tentatively, D is TRBD2 (5 bases). There are 14 residues in the CDR3. V lost 0 bases and J 7 bases, leaving 10 bases between the germline ends. Looked up from germline, CDR1 is SGHTA and CDR2 is FQGNSA. CDR3 sequence (DNA): TGTGCCAGCAGCTTAGCGCCCCGCGGGAACATTCAGTACTTC. This codes for CASSLAPRGNIQYF.

This clone was seen only once. The chain links TRBV11-3 to TRBJ2-1; maybe TRBD2 (5 bases). Germline loops: CDR1 SGHNT, CDR2 YENEEA. The CDR3 is 16 amino acids. Trimming removed 0 bases from V and 3 bases from J, with 12 bases in between. The CDR3 loop is CASSLDRSSIYNEQFF. In DNA form, the CDR3 reads TGTGCCAGCAGCTTAGATAGGTCTAGCATCTACAATGAGCAGTTCTTC.

The chain joins TRBV5-5 to TRBJ1-1; D is perhaps TRBD1 (5 bases). V lost 0 bases to trimming and J lost 0 bases, with 9 bases between them. CDR3 length: 15 residues. CDR1 and CDR2 (germline): SGHKS, YYEKEE (reference sequence). CDR3 sequence: CASSLETGVNTEAFF. In nucleotides, the CDR3 is TGTGCCAGCAGCTTGGAAACAGGCGTGAACACTGAAGCTTTCTTT.

The chain combines TRBV6-1 with TRBJ1-2; the match to TRBD1 covers 7 bases. CDR1 is MNHNS and CDR2 is SASEGT in the germline V gene. The junction had 7 bases not matched to a gene; V was cut back by 2 bases and J by 4 bases. The CDR3 loop spans 15 amino acids. CDR3 DNA sequence: TGTGCCAGCAGTGAAAGGAGGGGGCGTAGCTATGGCTACACCTTC. Amino acid sequence: CASSERRGRSYGYTF.

This chain joins TRBV7-9 and TRBJ1-5; possibly TRBD1 for D (5 bases). With 1 base removed from V and 7 bases from J, the gap between germline ends came to 11 bases. CDR1 and CDR2 (germline): SEHNR, FQNEAQ (reference sequence). This CDR3 has 14 residues. The CDR3 nucleotides are TGTGCCAGCAGCTTAGGCGGCCAGGGCCAGCCCCAGCATTTT. Translated, it gives CASSLGGQGQPQHF.